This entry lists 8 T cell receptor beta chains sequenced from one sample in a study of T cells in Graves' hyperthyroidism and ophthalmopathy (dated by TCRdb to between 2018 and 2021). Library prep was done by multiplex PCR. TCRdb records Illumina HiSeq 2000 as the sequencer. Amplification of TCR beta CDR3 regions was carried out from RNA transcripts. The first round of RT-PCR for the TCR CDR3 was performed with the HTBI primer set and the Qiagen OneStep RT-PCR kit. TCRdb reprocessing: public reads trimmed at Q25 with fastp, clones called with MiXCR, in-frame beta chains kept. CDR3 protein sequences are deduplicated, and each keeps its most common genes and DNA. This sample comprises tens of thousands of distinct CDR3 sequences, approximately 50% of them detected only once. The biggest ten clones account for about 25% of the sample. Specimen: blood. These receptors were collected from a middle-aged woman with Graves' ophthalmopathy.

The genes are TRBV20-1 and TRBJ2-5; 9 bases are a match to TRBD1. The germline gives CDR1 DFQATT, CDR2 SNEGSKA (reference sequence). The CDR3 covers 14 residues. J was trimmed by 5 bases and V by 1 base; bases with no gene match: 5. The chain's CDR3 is CSARGGQGRETQYF. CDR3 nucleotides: TGCAGTGCTAGAGGGGGACAGGGCCGGGAGACCCAGTACTTC.

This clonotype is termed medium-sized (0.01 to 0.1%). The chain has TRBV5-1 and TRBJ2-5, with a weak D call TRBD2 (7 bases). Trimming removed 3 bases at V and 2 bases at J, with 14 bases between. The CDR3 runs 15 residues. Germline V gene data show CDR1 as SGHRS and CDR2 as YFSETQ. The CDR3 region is CASSYRGGQQETQYF. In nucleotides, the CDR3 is TGCGCCAGCAGCTACCGCGGGGGACAACAAGAGACCCAGTACTTC.

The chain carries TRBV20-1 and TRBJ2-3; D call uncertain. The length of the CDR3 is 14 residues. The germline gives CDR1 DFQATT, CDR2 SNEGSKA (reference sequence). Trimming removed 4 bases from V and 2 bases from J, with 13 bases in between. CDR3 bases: TGCAGTGCTAAACGGACGGAGAACACAGATACGCAGTATTTT. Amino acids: CSAKRTENTDTQYF.

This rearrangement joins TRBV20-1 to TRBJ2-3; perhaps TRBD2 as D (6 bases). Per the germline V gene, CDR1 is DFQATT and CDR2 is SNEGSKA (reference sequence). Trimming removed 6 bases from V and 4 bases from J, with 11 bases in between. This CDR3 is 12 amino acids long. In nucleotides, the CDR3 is TGCAGTGCCTGCGGGACTTCAGATACGCAGTATTTT. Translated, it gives CSACGTSDTQYF.

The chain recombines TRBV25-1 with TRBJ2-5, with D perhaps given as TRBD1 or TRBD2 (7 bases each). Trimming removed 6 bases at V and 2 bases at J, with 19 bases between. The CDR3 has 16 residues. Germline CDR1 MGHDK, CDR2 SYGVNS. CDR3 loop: CASSGWGGTDQETQYF. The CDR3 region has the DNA TGTGCCAGCAGCGGGTGGGGAGGGACAGATCAAGAGACCCAGTACTTC.

The CDR3 DNA sequence: TGTGCCAGCAGTGAGCTGGATGGGGGGGAGCTGTTTTTT. Encoded protein: CASSELDGGELFF. J is TRBJ2-2 and V is TRBV2; D is unresolved. The germline V gene encodes CDR1 SNHLY and CDR2 FYNNEI. Trimming stripped 3 bases from V and 8 bases from J, with 10 bases between. This CDR3 spans 13 amino acids.

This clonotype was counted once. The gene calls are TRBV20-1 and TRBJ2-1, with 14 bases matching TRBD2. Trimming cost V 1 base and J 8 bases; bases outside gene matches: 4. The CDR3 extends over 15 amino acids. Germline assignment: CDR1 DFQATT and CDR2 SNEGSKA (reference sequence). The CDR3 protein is CSARGLAGGRHEQFF. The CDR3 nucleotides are TGCAGTGCTAGAGGACTAGCGGGGGGGAGGCATGAGCAGTTCTTC.

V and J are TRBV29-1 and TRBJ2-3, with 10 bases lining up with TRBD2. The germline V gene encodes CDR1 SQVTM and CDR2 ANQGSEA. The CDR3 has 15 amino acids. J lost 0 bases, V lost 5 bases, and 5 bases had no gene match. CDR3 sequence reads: CSVSASGSSTDTQYF. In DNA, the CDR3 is TGCAGCGTTTCTGCTAGCGGGAGTAGCACAGATACGCAGTATTTT.